This T cell receptor (beta chain) was found in a study of Graves' ophthalmopathy and Graves' hyperthyroidism. CDR3 length: 16 amino acids. The germline gives CDR1 MGHDK, CDR2 SYGVNS. Trimming left V 1 base short and J 4 bases short, with 14 bases between. The sample holds many counts of this clonotype. As the template, RNA transcripts were used to amplify TCR beta CDR3 regions. An opening RT-PCR round employed HTBI primers and preceded a second-round multiplex PCR. Each CDR3 protein is one row after TCRdb ran MiXCR on the multiplex PCR reads. The sample includes 200,000 to 250,000 distinct CDR3 sequences, over 25% seen only once; the top ten take over 7.5%.

The sample taken for sequencing was peripheral blood. The TCR was taken from a man aged 50 to 60 with Graves' ophthalmopathy. The genes are TRBV25-1 and TRBJ1-5; the D is unclear. The CDR3 reads CASSEWCDGVNQPQHF. For the CDR3, the DNA is TGTGCCAGCAGTGAATGGTGTGACGGGGTGAATCAGCCCCAGCATTTT.